This T cell receptor beta chain stems from a study of blood T cell repertoires in COVID-19. The CDR3 runs 14 residues. Deletions cut 3 bases from V and 2 bases from J, with 10 bases between. Germline lookup yields CDR1 MNHEY and CDR2 SMNVEV (reference sequence). Clones were read by immunoSEQ multiplex PCR, and TCRdb kept only the in-frame ones, dropping some. The data contain 350,000 or so clones, around 88% of them seen just once; the ten biggest clones take up 2.5% to 3.5%. The sequenced material came from peripheral blood. The sequence derives from a man aged 25-45 years with active or convalescent COVID-19. The chain joins TRBV27 to TRBJ1-2; D may be TRBD1 (6 bases). The chain's CDR3 is CASSFGQRNYGYTF. DNA for the CDR3: TGTGCCAGCAGTTTTGGACAGCGGAACTATGGCTACACCTTC.